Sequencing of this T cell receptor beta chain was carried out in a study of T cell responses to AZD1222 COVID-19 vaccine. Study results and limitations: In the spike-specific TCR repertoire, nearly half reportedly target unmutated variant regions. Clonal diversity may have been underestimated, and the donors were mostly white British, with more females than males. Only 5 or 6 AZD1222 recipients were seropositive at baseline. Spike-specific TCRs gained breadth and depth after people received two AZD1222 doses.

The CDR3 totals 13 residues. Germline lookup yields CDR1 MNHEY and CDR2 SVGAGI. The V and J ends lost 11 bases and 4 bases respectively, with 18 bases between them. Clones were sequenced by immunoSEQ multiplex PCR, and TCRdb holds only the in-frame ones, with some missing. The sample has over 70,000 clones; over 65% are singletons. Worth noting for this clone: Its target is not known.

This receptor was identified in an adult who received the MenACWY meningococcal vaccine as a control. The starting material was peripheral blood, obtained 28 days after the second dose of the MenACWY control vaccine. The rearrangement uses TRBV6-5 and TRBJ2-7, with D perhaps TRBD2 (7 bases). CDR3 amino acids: CASAPGGSYEQYF. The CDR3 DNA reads TGTGCCTCCGCCCCGGGGGGCTCTTACGAGCAGTACTTC.